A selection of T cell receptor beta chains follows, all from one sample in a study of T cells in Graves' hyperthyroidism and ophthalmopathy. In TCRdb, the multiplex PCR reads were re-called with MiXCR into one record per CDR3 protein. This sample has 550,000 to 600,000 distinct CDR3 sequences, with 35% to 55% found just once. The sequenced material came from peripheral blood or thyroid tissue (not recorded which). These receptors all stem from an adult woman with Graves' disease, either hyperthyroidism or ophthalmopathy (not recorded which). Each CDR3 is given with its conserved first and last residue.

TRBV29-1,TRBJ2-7,CSTLQPGQGNYEQYF
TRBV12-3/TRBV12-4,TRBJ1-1,CASSRSTGAVSTEAFF
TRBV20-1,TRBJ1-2,CSARDPGPGLGFWGYTF
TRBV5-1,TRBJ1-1,CASSVTGANTEAFF
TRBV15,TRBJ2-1,CATSREGFSYNEQFF
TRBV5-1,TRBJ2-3,CASSLFGRRRDTQYF
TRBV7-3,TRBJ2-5,CASSPGTSGTETQYF
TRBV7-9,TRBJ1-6,CASSVYREGNSPLHF
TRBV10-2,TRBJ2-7,CASSESTGEVYEQYF
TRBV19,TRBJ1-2,CASTDRNYGYTF
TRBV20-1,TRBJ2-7,CSALGGTYEQYF
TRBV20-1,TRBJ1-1,CSASVLGEGAGEAFF
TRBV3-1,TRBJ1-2,CASSQDGLGGRGYTF
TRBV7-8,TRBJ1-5,CASSPGLAAQPQHF
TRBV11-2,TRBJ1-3,CASSFNRDSTIYF
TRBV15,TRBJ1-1,CATSRRETEAFF
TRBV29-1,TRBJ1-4,CSAANEKLFF
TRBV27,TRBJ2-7,CASSTPQRESAYEQYF
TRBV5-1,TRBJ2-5,CASSEGAQETQYF
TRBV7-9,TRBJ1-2,CASSLAFSGTNGYTF
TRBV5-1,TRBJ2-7,CASSAGQATYEQYF
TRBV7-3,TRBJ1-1,CASSNPGGSRTEAFF
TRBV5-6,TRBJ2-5,CASSLRGLAAQETQYF
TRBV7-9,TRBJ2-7,CASSSLRGGRYEQYF
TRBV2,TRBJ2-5,CASRTPGSTQETQYF
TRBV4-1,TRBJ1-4,CASSQVGQGNEKLFF
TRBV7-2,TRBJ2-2,CASSDRANTGELFF
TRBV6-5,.,CAISSRDFTKVNEQFF
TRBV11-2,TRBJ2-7,CASSFGLKGAREQYF
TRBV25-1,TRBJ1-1,CASYTGGPEAFF
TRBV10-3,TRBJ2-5,CAIGGERGTETQYF
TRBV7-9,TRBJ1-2,CASSKGGIYTF
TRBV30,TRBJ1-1,CAWYKDTEAFF
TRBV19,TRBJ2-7,CTSSIGYEQYF
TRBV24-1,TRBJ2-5,CATSEPGLAGETQYF
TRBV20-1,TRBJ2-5,CSASAKQETQYF
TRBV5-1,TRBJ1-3,CASSSLPGPQGGNTIYF
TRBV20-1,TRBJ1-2,CSAFSADGYTF
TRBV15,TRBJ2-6,CATSEGGANVLTF
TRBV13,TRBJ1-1,CASSRETGGKAFF
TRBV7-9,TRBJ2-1,CASSLGISEQFF
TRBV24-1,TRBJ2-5,CATSDPNTGGGETQYF
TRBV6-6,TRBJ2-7,CASSYSGTGGEQYF
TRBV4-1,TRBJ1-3,CASSQPRQYPGNTIYF
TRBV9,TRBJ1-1,CASKWAGGGTEAFF
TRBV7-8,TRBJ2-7,CASSLKRTSGRSEQYF
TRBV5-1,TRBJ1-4,CASSLADTTGGEKLFF
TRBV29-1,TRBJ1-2,CSSPGGGGYTF
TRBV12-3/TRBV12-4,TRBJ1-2,CASSQSSDSRNYGYTF
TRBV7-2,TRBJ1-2,CASSLNQVGGYTF
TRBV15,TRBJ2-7,CATSRDRARASEQYF